The entry below gives a single TCR beta chain sequence along with its context. Germline CDR1 reads SQVTM; CDR2 reads ANQGSEA. The CDR3 has 14 residues. V was trimmed by 3 bases and J by 3 bases, leaving 13 bases between them. These data are taken from a study of T cell responses to AZD1222 COVID-19 vaccine. TCRdb's table, derived via immunoSEQ multiplex PCR, lists solely in-frame clones and lacks some. The data show 150,000 to 200,000 clones, around 91% seen once. The source is an adult in good health. The chain is built from TRBV29-1 and TRBJ2-3; D may correspond to TRBD1 or TRBD2 (5 bases each). The sample consisted of peripheral blood, taken on day 0 of AZD1222 vaccination. The DNA for the CDR3 is TGCAGCGTTGACGGGACGTTGGCTACAGATACGCAGTATTTT. Protein sequence: CSVDGTLATDTQYF.